This TCR beta chain was captured by sequencing in a study of naive and memory T cell subsets. The CDR3 sequence is 15 residues long. V lost 1 base, J lost 6 bases, and 10 bases stayed unmatched. The germline gives CDR1 DFQATT, CDR2 SNEGSKA (reference sequence). Study observations and caveats: The RNA method is potentially sensitive to activation and differentiation changes.

Ligated cDNA underwent four rounds of PCR with nested alpha and beta constant region primers and SP2. Blood and skin TCR RNA was reverse transcribed with alpha and beta constant primers. Using its own MiXCR run on the 5' RACE reads, TCRdb lists one record per CDR3 protein. The sample has approximately 49,000 distinct CDR3 sequences; approximately 4.5% are singletons. The library had UMIs added by 3' ligation of an oligonucleotide to TCR cDNA. RNA was extracted from 2 to 3 ml of whole blood of healthy adults. Input was about 1 to 1,100 ng of DNase-treated total RNA without cell sorting. This clonotype was counted at least ten times. Its target is unknown.

The chain uses TRBV20-1 and TRBJ2-7; 9 nucleotides line up with TRBD2. This sequence was found in a female donor in good health. CDR3 sequence: CSARGGLAPLAEQYF. CDR3 nucleotide sequence: TGCAGTGCTAGAGGAGGACTAGCGCCACTCGCCGAGCAGTACTTC.